The 17 T cell receptor beta chains below were found in one sample sequenced in a study of blood T cell repertoires in COVID-19. Generated by immunoSEQ multiplex PCR, the TCRdb table keeps only in-frame clones and is missing some. The sample lists roughly 77,000 clones, approximately 80% occurring once. The sample consisted of peripheral blood. These TCRs come from a man between 60 and 75 years old with COVID-19, enrolled during active disease.

The chain is built from TRBV28 and TRBJ1-1; 7 nucleotides line up with TRBD1. Germline lookup yields CDR1 MDHEN and CDR2 SYDVKM. The V and J ends lost 4 bases and 4 bases, in that order; junction bases with no gene match: 6. The CDR3 runs 14 residues. The CDR3 protein is CASSSTGLGTEAFF. The CDR3 DNA is TGTGCCAGCAGTTCGACAGGGTTAGGCACTGAAGCTTTCTTT.

The gene calls are TRBV7-9 and TRBJ1-2; D unclear. Germline values: CDR1 SEHNR, CDR2 FQNEAQ (reference sequence). The CDR3 loop spans 12 amino acids. V dropped 1 base and J dropped 6 bases, with 6 bases sitting between them. The CDR3 DNA reads TGTGCCAGCAGCTTAGGAGAGCATGGCTACACCTTC. Protein product: CASSLGEHGYTF.

The chain has TRBV6-4 and TRBJ2-7; 7 positions agree with TRBD2. Per germline, CDR1 MRHNA and CDR2 SNTAGT. After removal of 2 bases from V and 0 bases from J, the junction contained 4 bases not matched to a gene. The CDR3 is 15 amino acids. The CDR3 loop reads CASSDLRDYSYEQYF. The DNA of the CDR3 is TGTGCCAGCAGTGACCTCCGGGACTACTCCTACGAGCAGTACTTC.

V gene TRBV2 combines with J gene TRBJ2-1; D perhaps matches TRBD1 (6 bases). CDR1 SNHLY and CDR2 FYNNEI come from the germline V gene. This CDR3 has 14 residues. V lost 8 bases and J lost 4, with 15 bases in between. The CDR3 spells CASVTGTMYNEQFF. Written as DNA, the CDR3 is TGTGCCAGCGTTACAGGGACCATGTACAATGAGCAGTTCTTC.

This chain connects TRBV12-5 to TRBJ2-1; 12 bases map to TRBD1. CDR3 length: 18 residues. The ends lost 0 bases at V and 7 bases at J; junction bases unmatched: 10. CDR1 is LGHNT, CDR2 FRNRAP, per germline. CDR3 loop: CASGLVTGQGAHSNEQFF. The CDR3 region has the DNA TGTGCTAGTGGTTTGGTAACGGGACAGGGGGCGCATAGTAATGAGCAGTTCTTC.

The gene calls are TRBV30 and TRBJ1-2, with unresolved D. Looked up from germline, CDR1 is GTSNPN and CDR2 is SVGIG (reference sequence). The CDR3 totals 13 residues. V lost 1 base and J 1 base, leaving 7 bases between the germline ends. CDR3 residues: CAWSGQINYGYTF. CDR3 nucleotides: TGTGCCTGGAGTGGACAAATTAACTATGGCTACACCTTC.

The chain employs TRBV7-9 and TRBJ2-2; D may be TRBD2 (6 bases). V lost 5 bases and J 7 bases, leaving 11 bases between the germline ends. The CDR3 is made up of 13 amino acids. Germline V lookup: CDR1 SEHNR, CDR2 FQNEAQ (reference sequence). CDR3 region: CASSPWGDGELFF. Written as DNA, the CDR3 is TGTGCCAGCAGCCCTTGGGGGGACGGGGAGCTGTTTTTT. Full variable domain (rest looked up from reference TRBV7-9 and TRBJ2-2): DTGVSQNPRHKITKRGQNVTFRCDPISEHNRLYWYRQTLGQGPEFLTYFQNEAQLEKSRLLSDRFSAERPKGSFSTLEIQRTEQGDSAMYLCASSPWGDGELFFGEGSRLTVL.

The chain is built from TRBV2 and TRBJ2-5, with 7 bases aligning to TRBD2. The CDR3 consists of 12 residues. Germline V gives CDR1 SNHLY, CDR2 FYNNEI. The junction had 5 bases not matched to a gene; V was cut back by 8 bases and J by 5 bases. The CDR3 loop is CASRGLTETQYF. CDR3 sequence (DNA): TGTGCCAGCCGGGGACTAACGGAGACCCAGTACTTC.

The rearrangement links TRBV2 to TRBJ2-5, with TRBD1 identical over 8 bases. Trimming at V came to 4 bases and at J to 1 base, leaving 8 bases not matched to a gene. The CDR3 extends over 16 amino acids. Germline values: CDR1 SNHLY, CDR2 FYNNEI. The CDR3 region has the DNA TGTGCCAGCAGTGGAGGGTCAGGGGGCTTCCAAGAGACCCAGTACTTC. It encodes CASSGGSGGFQETQYF.

This sequence joins TRBV7-9 and TRBJ2-5; perhaps TRBD2 as D (6 bases). The CDR3 has 15 amino acids. Per the germline V gene, CDR1 is SEHNR and CDR2 is FQNEAQ (reference sequence). Trimming took off 5 bases at V and 1 base at J, with 14 bases between the two ends. This chain's CDR3 is CASSPRGGGQETQYF. The CDR3, as DNA: TGTGCCAGCAGCCCGCGGGGTGGGGGCCAAGAGACCCAGTACTTC.

The V gene is TRBV10-2, the J gene TRBJ1-2, with 10 bases aligning to TRBD1. J was trimmed by 5 bases and V by 0 bases; bases with no gene match: 6. CDR3 length: 16 residues. Germline V gene sequence: CDR1 WSHSY, CDR2 SAAADI. For the CDR3, the DNA is TGCGCCAGCAGTGAGTCAAGGGACAGGGGCCCTTATGGCTACACCTTC. Protein: CASSESRDRGPYGYTF.

The V call is TRBV7-9, the J call TRBJ1-6, with a tentative D call TRBD1 (6 bases). The length of the CDR3 is 15 residues. V was shortened by 1 base and J by 7 bases, with 11 bases between the two germline ends. Germline V gives CDR1 SEHNR, CDR2 FQNEAQ (reference sequence). DNA of the CDR3: TGTGCCAGCAGCTTAGGGTGGGGGCCCAATTCACCCCTCCACTTT. This codes for CASSLGWGPNSPLHF.

The rearrangement uses TRBV5-1 and TRBJ2-5; 7 bases line up with TRBD1. Germline CDR1 SGHRS, CDR2 YFSETQ. This CDR3 contains 15 residues. The J segment lost 1 base and the V segment lost 4 bases, leaving 7 bases of the junction unmatched. The CDR3 bases are TGCGCCAGCAGCAATTCGGACAGGAGCCAAGAGACCCAGTACTTC. It is translated as CASSNSDRSQETQYF.

J is TRBJ2-2 and V is TRBV4-2; weak D call: TRBD1 (5 bases). Germline lookup yields CDR1 LGHNA and CDR2 YNFKEQ. The CDR3 runs to 15 residues. V dropped 5 bases and J dropped 2 bases, with 12 bases sitting between them. CDR3 residues: CASSKGDRNTGELFF. In DNA, the CDR3 is TGTGCCAGCAGCAAGGGCGACAGAAACACCGGGGAGCTGTTTTTT.

This chain joins TRBV20-1 and TRBJ2-5; no clear D. There are 10 residues in the CDR3. Germline V gives CDR1 DFQATT, CDR2 SNEGSKA (reference sequence). The V and J ends lost 4 bases and 2 bases respectively, with 2 bases between them. The CDR3 nucleotides read TGCAGTGCTACTCAAGAGACCCAGTACTTC. Protein sequence: CSATQETQYF.

This chain links TRBV3-1 (or the pseudogene TRBV3-2) with TRBJ1-2; weak D call: TRBD1 (6 bases). The V end lost 1 base, the J end lost 2 bases, and 11 bases lay between the germline ends. Germline V lookup: CDR1 LGHDT, CDR2 YNNKEL (reference sequence). The CDR3 length is 15 residues. The CDR3 spells CASSQGVQGNYGYTF. DNA for the CDR3: TGTGCCAGCAGCCAAGGGGTTCAGGGGAACTATGGCTACACCTTC.

The rearrangement uses TRBV28 and TRBJ1-2; D gene uncertain. The CDR3 contains 11 residues. The V end lost 8 bases, the J end lost 2 bases, and 6 bases lay between the germline ends. The V gene's germline CDR1 is MDHEN and CDR2 SYDVKM. CDR3 sequence: CASGRNYGYTF. CDR3 DNA: TGTGCCAGCGGTCGGAACTATGGCTACACCTTC.